Sequencing of this TCR beta chain was carried out in a study of T cells after yellow fever vaccination. TCRdb processed the 5' RACE reads anew with MiXCR; each CDR3 protein has one entry. The repertoire has about 580,000 distinct CDR3 sequences, approximately 16% of them found once; the top ten carry around 15%. The length of the CDR3 is 16 residues. Germline CDR1 and CDR2: LGHNA and YSLEER. The junction had 8 bases not matched to a gene; V was cut back by 4 bases and J by 3 bases. The chain joins TRBV4-3 to TRBJ2-3; 9 bases fit TRBD1. This clonotype was sampled from a man between 18 and 29 years old who received the YFV17D yellow fever vaccine. The material was PBMCs, obtained about 5 days after the first yellow fever vaccination. CDR3 in DNA: TGCGCCAGCAGCCGAGACGGGACAGGGATAACAGATACGCAGTATTTT. Protein product: CASSRDGTGITDTQYF.